One TCR beta chain is described in this entry. Antigen specificity is unknown. The sample belongs to a study of long-term antiretroviral therapy in people with HIV. About the study: The 2015 recommendation for immediate ART came about a decade after the earliest samples.

Study-wide results and limits: Transplant donor controls retained higher diversity, though diversity increased after ART. Blood specimens, gathered between about 2004 and 2017, were possibly obtained under older ART regimens.

An immunoSEQ assay, version v3.0, was performed at survey level. The method was immunoSEQ multiplex PCR; TCRdb's version includes in-frame clones alone and lacks a portion of them. The sample lists about 25,000 clones; about 91% were seen once. The sequences come from unsorted PBMCs, collected 1.8 years before starting antiretroviral therapy. This TCR came from a man aged 50 to 60 with HIV.

The CDR3 loop is CATRGIGNQPQHF. The CDR3 nucleotides read TGTGCCACCCGGGGGATCGGCAATCAGCCCCAGCATTTT. The chain uses TRBV27 and TRBJ1-5, with D possibly being TRBD1 (5 bases). Between the trimmed V and J ends, which lost 10 bases and 2 bases, there was a span of 12 bases. Germline V gene data show CDR1 as MNHEY and CDR2 as SMNVEV (reference sequence). The CDR3 runs to 13 residues.